This is a list of T cell receptor beta chains from one sample in a study of CD4 and CD8 cells across lung adenocarcinoma regions. MiXCR, run by TCRdb on the PCR reads, gives a single entry per CDR3 protein. The table includes tens of thousands of distinct CDR3 sequences, approximately 51% detected once. The specimen sequenced was CD8+ T cells from the center of a lung tumor. These TCRs come from a male donor with lung adenocarcinoma. The CD4 and CD8 labels of this study may be unreliable. The CDR3 runs from the conserved cysteine through the conserved F or W. A D gene is named only where the DNA matches it firmly. A row's size may be missing; if present it is once, few, many or a size class.

-,medium-sized,TRBV6-6,TRBJ2-5,CASSYRRTGVPQYF,TGTGCCAGCAGTTACCGACGCACGGGGGTGCCCCAGTACTTC
-,-,TRBV6-1,TRBJ2-3,CASRGAGAGDGDTQYF,TGTGCCAGCAGGGGGGCCGGGGCAGGGGACGGGGATACCCAGTATTTT
TRBD1,many,TRBV6-1,TRBJ2-7,CASSPGQGSEQYF,TGTGCCAGCAGCCCGGGACAGGGTAGCGAGCAGTACTTC
TRBD2,-,TRBV7-8,TRBJ2-3,CASKVAGSTDTQYF,TGTGCCAGCAAAGTAGCGGGGAGCACAGATACGCAGTATTTT
-,-,TRBV6-1,TRBJ2-3,CAGKGRPDPETQYF,TGTGCGGGCAAGGGGCGCCCAGACCCAGAGACGCAGTACTTT
TRBD2,many,TRBV10-1,TRBJ2-1,CASSELAGPYNEQFF,TGCGCCAGCAGTGAACTAGCGGGACCCTACAATGAGCAGTTCTTC
-,few,TRBV9,TRBJ2-1,CASSKQGSSEQRQFF,TGTGCCAGCAGCAAACAGGGTTCTAGCGAGCAGCGGCAGTTCTTC
-,-,TRBV10-2,TRBJ2-4,CSGLGAKNIQYF,TGCTCGGGGCTGGGAGCCAAAAACATTCAGTACTTC
TRBD1,once,TRBV5-1,TRBJ1-1,CASSLAYGTGAFF,TGCGCCAGCAGCTTGGCCTACGGGACAGGAGCTTTCTTT
-,-,TRBV11-2,TRBJ2-4,CASSPRGRGALSKNIQYF,TGTGCCAGCAGCCCAAGGGGACGGGGGGCTCTATCCAAAAACATTCAGTACTTC
-,-,TRBV6-5,TRBJ2-3,CASRFLSGTMEQFFGPDTQYF,-
TRBD2,medium-sized,TRBV6-5,TRBJ2-7,CASSYSGGSGYEQYF,TGTGCCAGCAGTTACTCGGGCGGGAGCGGCTACGAGCAGTACTTC
TRBD1,-,TRBV6-1,TRBJ2-5,CGGWQGGRAEETQYF,TGTGGTGGGTGGCAAGGGGGCCGAGCGGAAGAGACCCAGTACTTC
TRBD1,-,TRBV6-1,TRBJ2-3,CASSDPCQGASTEAQFF,TGTGCCAGCAGTGACCCCTGCCAGGGGGCGAGCACCGAGGCGCAGTTTTTT
-,few,TRBV4-1,TRBJ1-1,CASRRTLEGEAFF,TGCGCCAGCAGACGGACGCTAGAGGGTGAAGCTTTCTTT
-,many,TRBV6-1,TRBJ1-3,CASSVTISGNTIYF,TGTGCCAGCAGTGTCACCATCTCTGGAAACACCATATATTTT
-,-,TRBV10-1,TRBJ2-3,CACAGIGGRATDTQYF,TGCGCCTGCGCGGGGATAGGGGGACGAGCCACAGATACGCAGTATTTC
TRBD2,-,TRBV6-1,TRBJ2-3,CASRRAGEQDTQYF,TGTGCGAGCAGACGGGCGGGAGAGCAAGATACGCAGTATTTT
-,many,TRBV10-3,TRBJ2-5,CAISPGNGQETQYF,TGTGCCATCAGCCCAGGTAACGGGCAAGAGACCCAGTACTTC
TRBD2,few,TRBV4-1,TRBJ2-7,CASSQAAGGGLYEQYF,TGCGCCAGCAGCCAAGCAGCGGGGGGGGGGCTCTACGAGCAGTACTTC